Listed below are T cell receptor beta chains from one sample, sequenced in a study of CD8 T cells in Susac syndrome. TCRdb re-called the immunoSEQ multiplex PCR reads through MiXCR, storing one row per CDR3 protein. This sample has approximately 190,000 distinct CDR3 sequences, with around 95% found just once. What was sequenced was CD8+ T cells from PBMCs. Receptors originate from a human donor with Susac syndrome. Both conserved end residues are part of each CDR3. D genes are given only for firm matches. Clone size is given for some rows only: seen once, a few or many times, or a class if the clone is expanded.

v_call	d_call	j_call	clone_size	cdr3_nt	cdr3_aa
TRBV30	-	TRBJ1-1	-	TGTGCCTGGAGTCACAGACAGGACATCACTGAAGCTTTCTTT	CAWSHRQDITEAFF
TRBV5-6	-	TRBJ2-7	-	TGTGCCAGCAGCCCATATTTCGGGGCAATCGAGCAGTACTTC	CASSPYFGAIEQYF
TRBV5-4	-	TRBJ1-2	-	TGTGCCAGCAGCCACCGGGACATATTTTACTACACCTTC	CASSHRDIFYYTF
TRBV25-1	TRBD1	TRBJ1-1	-	TGTGCCAGCAGTGAATCGACAGGGTGGAGTACTGAAGCTTTCTTT	CASSESTGWSTEAFF
TRBV7-2	-	TRBJ2-3	-	TGTGCCAGCAGCTTCAGACCTTCTAGCACAGATACGCAGTATTTT	CASSFRPSSTDTQYF
TRBV4-1	-	TRBJ2-5	once	TGCGCCAGCAGCCAGGCGGATATGGCCCAGTACTTC	CASSQADMAQYF
TRBV7-9	-	TRBJ2-1	-	TGTGCCAGCAGCTTGACAGTCCTAGATGAGCAGTTCTTC	CASSLTVLDEQFF
TRBV2	-	TRBJ2-1	-	TGTGCCAGCCAACTAGCAGCTTACAATGAGCAGTTCTTC	CASQLAAYNEQFF
TRBV13	-	TRBJ2-3	-	TGTGCCAGCCGGACGTGGGAGGCGGGGACAGATACGCAGTATTTT	CASRTWEAGTDTQYF
TRBV11-2	TRBD2	TRBJ2-3	-	TGTGCCAGCAGCTTGGCTACCATAGCGGGGGGGCCCCCAGATACGCAGTATTTT	CASSLATIAGGPPDTQYF
TRBV12-3/TRBV12-4	-	TRBJ2-5	-	TGTGCCAGCAGTTTTCGGCAGTCGTACCAAGAGACCCAGTACTTC	CASSFRQSYQETQYF
TRBV11-2	-	TRBJ1-1	few	TGTGCCAGCAGCTTCCTAGAGAACACTGAAGCTTTCTTT	CASSFLENTEAFF
TRBV9	TRBD1	TRBJ1-2	-	TGTGCCAGCAGCGGGACAGGGGGGGAAACCTATGGCTACACCTTC	CASSGTGGETYGYTF
TRBV27	-	TRBJ2-7	-	TGTGCCAGCAGTTTATCAGCAGGGTTCGAGCAGTACTTC	CASSLSAGFEQYF
TRBV29-1	-	TRBJ1-2	-	TGCAGCGTTGTCAACCCGGGACACACGAAAGGGGACTATGGCTACACCTTC	CSVVNPGHTKGDYGYTF
TRBV12-3/TRBV12-4	TRBD1	TRBJ1-1	-	TGTGCCAGCAGATCAACAGGGGCTGAAGCTTTCTTT	CASRSTGAEAFF
TRBV4-2	TRBD2	TRBJ2-5	-	TGTGCCAGCAGCCAAGAGGGACTAGCGGAATGGGAGACCCAGTACTTC	CASSQEGLAEWETQYF